This TCR beta chain was recorded in a study of T cells in Graves' hyperthyroidism and ophthalmopathy. Hyperthyroidism of Graves' type that showed no ophthalmopathy progression within 18 months was stable. Amplification targeted TCR beta CDR3 regions from RNA transcripts. The HTBI primer set served for first-round RT-PCR of the TCR CDR3. TCRdb processed the multiplex PCR reads anew with MiXCR; each CDR3 protein has one entry. The data show some 350,000 distinct CDR3 sequences, with 20% to 25% seen just once and about 70% held by the top ten. This clonotype has ten or more counts. Its antigen is as yet unknown. Study-wide results and limits: A model using 13 V-J features told ophthalmopathy apart from stable hyperthyroidism.

Sequenced: blood. The clonotype was recovered from a man aged 45-65 years with Graves' hyperthyroidism.

This CDR3 reads CASSSIAGGGNEQFF. As DNA, the CDR3 is TGTGCCAGCAGTTCAATAGCGGGAGGGGGGAATGAGCAGTTCTTC. The chain links TRBV6-1 to TRBJ2-1; 11 nucleotides match TRBD2. Germline V gene sequence: CDR1 MNHNS, CDR2 SASEGT. This CDR3 contains 15 residues. J gave up 7 bases and V 5 bases, and 7 bases lay outside the gene matches.